This T cell receptor (beta chain) is drawn from a study of T-cell memory formation after mild COVID-19. Looking at the study overall: The study found TCR clusters largely donor specific. General observations from the study: A second wave of clones peaked on day 37, and their SARS-CoV-2 specificity went unconfirmed.

Libraries for TCRalpha and TCRbeta carried sample barcodes and unique molecular identifiers via 5'RACE. TCRdb re-derived calls from the 5' RACE reads in MiXCR, one entry per CDR3 protein. The table records around 130,000 distinct CDR3 sequences, less than 6.5% of them present only once. For this clonotype: The antigen is undetermined.

Sequenced input: PBMCs or a T cell subset sorted from them (not recorded which). The TCR sequence derives from an adult woman who had mild COVID-19 (a few samples of this study predate the infection). Cell type and time point are not known.

CDR3 nucleotide sequence: TGTGCCAGCAGAAACAGGCTGACTTATGGCTACACCTTC. It yields the protein CASRNRLTYGYTF. This chain joins TRBV12-3 or TRBV12-4 and TRBJ1-2; maybe TRBD1 (5 bases). Trimming pared 6 bases from V and 5 bases from J, leaving 13 bases between. CDR3 length equals 13 residues.